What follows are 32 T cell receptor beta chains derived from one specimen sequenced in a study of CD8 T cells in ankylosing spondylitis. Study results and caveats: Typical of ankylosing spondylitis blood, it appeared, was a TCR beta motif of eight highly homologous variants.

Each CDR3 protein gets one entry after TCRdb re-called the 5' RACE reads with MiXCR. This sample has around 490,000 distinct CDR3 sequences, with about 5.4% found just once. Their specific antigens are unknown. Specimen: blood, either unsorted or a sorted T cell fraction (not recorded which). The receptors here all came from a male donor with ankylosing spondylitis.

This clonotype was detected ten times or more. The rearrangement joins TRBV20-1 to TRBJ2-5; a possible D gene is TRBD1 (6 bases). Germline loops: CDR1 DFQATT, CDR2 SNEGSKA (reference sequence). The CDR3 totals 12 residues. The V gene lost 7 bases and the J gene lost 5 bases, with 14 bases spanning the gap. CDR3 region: CSGFQGMETQYF. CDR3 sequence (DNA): TGCAGTGGGTTTCAGGGGATGGAGACCCAGTACTTC.

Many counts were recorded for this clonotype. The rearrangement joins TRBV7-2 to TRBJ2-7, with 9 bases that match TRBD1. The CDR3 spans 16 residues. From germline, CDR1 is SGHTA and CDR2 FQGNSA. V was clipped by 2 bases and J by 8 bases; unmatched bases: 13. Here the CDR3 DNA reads TGTGCCAGCAGCTTAAGTATCGGGACAGGGATTGATAAGCAGTACTTC. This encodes CASSLSIGTGIDKQYF.

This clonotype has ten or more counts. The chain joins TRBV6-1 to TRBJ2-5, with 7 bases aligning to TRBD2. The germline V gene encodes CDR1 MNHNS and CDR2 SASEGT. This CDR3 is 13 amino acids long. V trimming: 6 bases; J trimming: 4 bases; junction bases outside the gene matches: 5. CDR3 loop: CASRRTGGETQYF. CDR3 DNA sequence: TGTGCCAGCAGAAGGACGGGGGGAGAGACCCAGTACTTC.

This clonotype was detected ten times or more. The DNA for the CDR3 is TGCAGCGTTGACGGACGAGGGAGTAGTTTTGGTGAGCAGTTCTTC. This encodes CSVDGRGSSFGEQFF. The J gene is TRBJ2-1, the V gene TRBV29-1, with D perhaps TRBD2 (5 bases). The V gene lost 3 bases and the J gene lost 9 bases, with 21 bases spanning the gap. Germline V gives CDR1 SQVTM, CDR2 ANQGSEA. The CDR3 sequence is 15 residues long.

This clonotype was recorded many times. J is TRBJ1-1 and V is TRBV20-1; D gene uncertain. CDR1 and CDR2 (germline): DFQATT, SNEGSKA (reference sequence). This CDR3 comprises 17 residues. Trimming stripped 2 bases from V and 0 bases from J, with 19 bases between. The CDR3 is CSARSGPVAFMNTEAFF. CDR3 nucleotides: TGCAGTGCTAGATCCGGACCTGTGGCTTTCATGAACACTGAAGCTTTCTTT.

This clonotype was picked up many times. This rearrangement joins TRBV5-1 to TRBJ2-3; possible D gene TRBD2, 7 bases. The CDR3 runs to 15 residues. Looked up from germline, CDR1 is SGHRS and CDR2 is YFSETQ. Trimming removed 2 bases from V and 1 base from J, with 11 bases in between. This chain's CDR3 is CASSFGGLGTDTQYF. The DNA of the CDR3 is TGCGCCAGCAGCTTCGGGGGGCTCGGCACAGATACGCAGTATTTT.

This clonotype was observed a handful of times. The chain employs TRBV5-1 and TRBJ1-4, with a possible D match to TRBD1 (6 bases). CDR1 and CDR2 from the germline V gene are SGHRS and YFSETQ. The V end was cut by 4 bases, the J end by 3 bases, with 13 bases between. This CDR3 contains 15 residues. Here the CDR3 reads CASSPPDRSNEKLFF. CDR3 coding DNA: TGCGCCAGCAGCCCACCGGACAGATCTAATGAAAAACTGTTTTTT.

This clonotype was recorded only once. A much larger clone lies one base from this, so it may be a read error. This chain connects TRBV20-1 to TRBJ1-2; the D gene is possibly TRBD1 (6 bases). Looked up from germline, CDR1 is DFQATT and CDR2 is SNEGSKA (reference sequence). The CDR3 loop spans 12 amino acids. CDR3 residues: CSAPVPGVGCTF. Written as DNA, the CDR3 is TGCAGTGCCCCAGTTCCAGGGGTGGGCTGCACCTTC.

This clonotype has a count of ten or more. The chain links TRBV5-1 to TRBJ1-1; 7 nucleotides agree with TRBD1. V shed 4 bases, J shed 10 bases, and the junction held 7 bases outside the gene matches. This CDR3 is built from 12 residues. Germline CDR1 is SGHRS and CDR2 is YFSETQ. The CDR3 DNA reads TGCGCCAGCAGCCTGGACAGGTTCGGAGCTTTCTTT. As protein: CASSLDRFGAFF.

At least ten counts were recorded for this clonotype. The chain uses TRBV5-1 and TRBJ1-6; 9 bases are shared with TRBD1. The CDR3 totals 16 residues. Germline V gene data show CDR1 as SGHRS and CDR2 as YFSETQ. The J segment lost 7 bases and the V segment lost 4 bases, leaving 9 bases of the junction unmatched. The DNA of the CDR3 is TGCGCCAGCAGCCAACGGGACAGGGCCCGAAATTCACCCCTCCACTTT. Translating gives CASSQRDRARNSPLHF.

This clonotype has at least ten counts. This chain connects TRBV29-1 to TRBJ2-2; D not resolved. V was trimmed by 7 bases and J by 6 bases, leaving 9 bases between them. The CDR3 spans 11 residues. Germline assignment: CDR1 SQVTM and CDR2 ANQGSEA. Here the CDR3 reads CSGYEAGELFF. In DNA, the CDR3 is TGCAGCGGATACGAGGCCGGGGAGCTGTTTTTT.

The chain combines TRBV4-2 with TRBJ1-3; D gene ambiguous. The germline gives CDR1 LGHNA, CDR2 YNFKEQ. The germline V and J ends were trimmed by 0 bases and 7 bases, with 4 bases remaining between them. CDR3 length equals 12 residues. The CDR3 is CASSQDVNTIYF. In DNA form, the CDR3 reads TGTGCCAGCAGCCAAGACGTTAACACCATATATTTT.

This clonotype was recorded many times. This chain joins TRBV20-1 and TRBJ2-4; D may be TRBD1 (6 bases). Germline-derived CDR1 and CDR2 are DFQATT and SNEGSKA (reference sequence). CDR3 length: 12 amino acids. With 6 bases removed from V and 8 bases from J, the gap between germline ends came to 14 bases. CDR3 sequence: CSASRTVDIQYF. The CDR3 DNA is TGCAGTGCGAGTCGGACAGTGGACATTCAGTACTTC.

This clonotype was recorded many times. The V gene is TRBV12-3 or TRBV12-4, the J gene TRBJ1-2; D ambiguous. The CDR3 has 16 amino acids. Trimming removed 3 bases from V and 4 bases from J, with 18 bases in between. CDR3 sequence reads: CASSFGQAELGYGYTF. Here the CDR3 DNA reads TGTGCCAGCAGTTTTGGGCAGGCGGAATTAGGCTATGGCTACACCTTC.

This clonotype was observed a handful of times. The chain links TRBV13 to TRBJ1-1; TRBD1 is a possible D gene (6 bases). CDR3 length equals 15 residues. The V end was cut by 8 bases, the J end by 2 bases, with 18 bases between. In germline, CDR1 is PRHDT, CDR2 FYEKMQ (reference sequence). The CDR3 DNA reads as TGTGCCAGCTCCCCTCTTTCGGACAGAAACACTGAAGCTTTCTTT. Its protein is CASSPLSDRNTEAFF.

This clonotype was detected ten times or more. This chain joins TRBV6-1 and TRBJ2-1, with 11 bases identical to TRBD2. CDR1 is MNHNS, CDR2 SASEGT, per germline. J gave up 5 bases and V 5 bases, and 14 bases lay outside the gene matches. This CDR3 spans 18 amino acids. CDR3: CASSPRIWTSGPNNEQFF. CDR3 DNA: TGTGCCAGCAGTCCCCGCATTTGGACTAGCGGGCCCAACAATGAGCAGTTCTTC.

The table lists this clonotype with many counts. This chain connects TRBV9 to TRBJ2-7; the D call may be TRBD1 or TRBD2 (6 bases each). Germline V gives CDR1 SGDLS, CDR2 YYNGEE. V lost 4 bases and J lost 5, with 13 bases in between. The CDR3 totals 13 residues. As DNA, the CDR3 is TGTGCCAGCAGCACCTACGGGGGCCACGAGCAGTACTTC. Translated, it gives CASSTYGGHEQYF.

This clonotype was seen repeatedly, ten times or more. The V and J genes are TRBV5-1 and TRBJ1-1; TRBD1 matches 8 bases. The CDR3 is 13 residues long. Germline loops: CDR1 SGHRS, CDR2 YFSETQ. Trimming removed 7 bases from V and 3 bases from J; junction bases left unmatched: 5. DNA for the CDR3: TGCGCCAGCGGACAGGGAGGATACACTGAAGCTTTCTTT. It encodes CASGQGGYTEAFF.

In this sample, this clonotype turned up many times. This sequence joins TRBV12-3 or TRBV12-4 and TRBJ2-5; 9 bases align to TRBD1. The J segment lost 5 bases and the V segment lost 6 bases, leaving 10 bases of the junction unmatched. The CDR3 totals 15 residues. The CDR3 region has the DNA TGTGCCAGCAGAAGTAACAGGGGGCAATGGGAGACCCAGTACTTC. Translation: CASRSNRGQWETQYF.

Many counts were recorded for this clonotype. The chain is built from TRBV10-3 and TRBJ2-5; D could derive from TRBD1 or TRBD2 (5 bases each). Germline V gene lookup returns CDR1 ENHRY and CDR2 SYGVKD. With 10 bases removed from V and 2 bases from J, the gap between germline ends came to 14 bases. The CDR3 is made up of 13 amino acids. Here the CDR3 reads CASQGTAQETQYF. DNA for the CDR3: TGTGCCAGTCAAGGGACCGCACAAGAGACCCAGTACTTC.

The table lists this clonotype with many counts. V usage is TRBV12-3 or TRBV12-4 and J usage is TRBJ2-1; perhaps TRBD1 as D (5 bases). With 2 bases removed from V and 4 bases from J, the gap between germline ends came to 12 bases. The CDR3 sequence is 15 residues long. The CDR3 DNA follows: TGTGCCAGCAGTTTACGGCAGGGCTTATACAATGAGCAGTTCTTC. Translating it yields CASSLRQGLYNEQFF.

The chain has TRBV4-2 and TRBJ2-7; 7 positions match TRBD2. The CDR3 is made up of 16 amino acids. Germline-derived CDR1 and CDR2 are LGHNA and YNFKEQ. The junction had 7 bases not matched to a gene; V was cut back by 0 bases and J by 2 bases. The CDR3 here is CASSQDWAGVPYEQYF. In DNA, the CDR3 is TGTGCCAGCAGCCAAGATTGGGCGGGGGTTCCCTACGAGCAGTACTTC.

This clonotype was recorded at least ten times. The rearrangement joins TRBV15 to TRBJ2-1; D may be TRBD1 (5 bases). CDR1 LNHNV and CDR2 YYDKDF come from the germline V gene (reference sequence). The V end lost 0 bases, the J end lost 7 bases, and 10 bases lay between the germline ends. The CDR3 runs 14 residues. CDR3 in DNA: TGTGCCACCAGCAGAGATTTGGCAGGGAATGAGCAGTTCTTC. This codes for CATSRDLAGNEQFF.

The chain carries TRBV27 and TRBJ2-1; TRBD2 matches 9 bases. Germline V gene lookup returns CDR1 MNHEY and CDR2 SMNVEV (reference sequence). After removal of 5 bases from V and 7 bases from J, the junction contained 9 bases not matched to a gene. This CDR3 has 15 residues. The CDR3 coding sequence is TGTGCCAGCAGTCGCCCTCTAGCGGGAAGGAATGAGCAGTTCTTC. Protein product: CASSRPLAGRNEQFF.

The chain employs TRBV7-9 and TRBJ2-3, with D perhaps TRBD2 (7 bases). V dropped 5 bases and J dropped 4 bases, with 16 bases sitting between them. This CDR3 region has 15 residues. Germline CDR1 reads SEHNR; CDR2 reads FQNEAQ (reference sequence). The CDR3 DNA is TGTGCCAGCAGCGTCAGGCGGGGGCCGGCAGATACGCAGTATTTT. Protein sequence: CASSVRRGPADTQYF.

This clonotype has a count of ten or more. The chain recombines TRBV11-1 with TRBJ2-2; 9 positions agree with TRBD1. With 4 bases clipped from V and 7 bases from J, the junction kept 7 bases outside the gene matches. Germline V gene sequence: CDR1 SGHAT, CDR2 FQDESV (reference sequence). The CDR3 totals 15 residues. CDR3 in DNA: TGTGCCAGCAGCTGGACCCTGACAGGGGGCGGGGAGCTGTTTTTT. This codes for CASSWTLTGGGELFF.

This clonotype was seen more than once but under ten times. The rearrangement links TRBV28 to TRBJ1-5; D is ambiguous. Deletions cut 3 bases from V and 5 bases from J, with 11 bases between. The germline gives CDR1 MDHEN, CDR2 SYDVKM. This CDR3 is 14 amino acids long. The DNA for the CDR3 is TGTGCCAGCAGTTTTTGGGGTATTCATCAGCCCCAGCATTTT. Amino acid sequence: CASSFWGIHQPQHF.

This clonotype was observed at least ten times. The CDR3, as DNA: TGCGCCAGCAGCCAAGATCCAGGGGGTCAGCCCCAGCATTTT. It translates to CASSQDPGGQPQHF. The chain joins TRBV4-3 to TRBJ1-5, with 7 positions matching TRBD1. This CDR3 is built from 14 residues. Germline V gives CDR1 LGHNA, CDR2 YSLEER. Trimming at V came to 0 bases and at J to 6 bases, leaving 2 bases not matched to a gene.

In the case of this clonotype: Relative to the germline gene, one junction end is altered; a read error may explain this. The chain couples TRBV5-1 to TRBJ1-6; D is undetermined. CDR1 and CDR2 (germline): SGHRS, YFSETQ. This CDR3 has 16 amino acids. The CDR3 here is CASSFTGSSYNSPIHF. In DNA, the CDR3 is TGCGCCAGCAGCTTCACGGGGAGCTCCTATAATTCACCCATCCACTTT.

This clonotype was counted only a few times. The CDR3 loop reads CASSRRGGGSYNEQFF. DNA for the CDR3: TGCGCCAGCAGCCGCCGGGGCGGGGGGTCCTACAATGAGCAGTTCTTC. This rearrangement joins TRBV5-1 to TRBJ2-1; TRBD2 matches at 8 bases. The germline CDR1 and CDR2 sequences are SGHRS and YFSETQ. J gave up 1 base and V 4 bases, and 7 bases lay outside the gene matches. This CDR3 spans 16 amino acids.

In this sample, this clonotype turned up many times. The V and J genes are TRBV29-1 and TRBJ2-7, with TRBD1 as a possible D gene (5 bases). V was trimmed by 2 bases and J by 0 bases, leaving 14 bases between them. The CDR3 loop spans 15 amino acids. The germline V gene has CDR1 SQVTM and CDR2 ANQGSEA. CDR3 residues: CSVELRDPDSYEQYF. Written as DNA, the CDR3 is TGCAGCGTTGAACTCAGGGATCCGGACTCCTACGAGCAGTACTTC.

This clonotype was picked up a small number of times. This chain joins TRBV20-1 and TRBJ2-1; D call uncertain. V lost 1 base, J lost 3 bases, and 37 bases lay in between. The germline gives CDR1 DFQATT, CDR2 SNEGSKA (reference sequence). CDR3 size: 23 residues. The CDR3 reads CSARVFRTSEVARDSDFYNEQFF. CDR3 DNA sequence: TGCAGTGCTAGAGTTTTCAGGACGTCCGAGGTGGCTAGAGATTCTGACTTCTACAATGAGCAGTTCTTC.